This section outlines one TCR beta chain sequence together with its context. What this receptor recognizes is not known. No quality values exist for individual bases; no much larger clone is one base distant. These data belong to a study of beta chain features in type 1 diabetes (dated by TCRdb to 2016 to 2019). For the wider study: No differences in mean age, gender distribution, total cell number or subset yield were found between patients and healthy donors. A total of roughly 100 million sorted cells were examined across all samples, and the number of cells per subset was strongly correlated with RNA yield. Regulatory and stem cell-like memory subsets were isolated from only 8 patients and roughly eight healthy donors, whereas naive and central memory subsets came from all 28 donors. In the study, recently diagnosed type 1 diabetes patients and matched healthy donors were compared on the TCRB repertoires of their sorted circulating CD4+ T cell subsets.

The High Capacity cDNA Reverse Transcription Kit was used to reverse transcribe all of the isolated RNA, meaning that expressed TCRB transcripts were what got sequenced. Naive, central memory and regulatory T cell samples underwent deep immunoSEQ sequencing, averaging about 3.5 million total reads per sample. Sorted cells were lysed in RLT buffer, and RNA was extracted using DNase-treated RNeasy Micro or Mini kits according to cell number. Each cell subset was processed separately to prevent cross-contamination, with patient and healthy donor samples processed together. Using the immunoSEQ multiplex PCR, TCRB sequences were amplified from cDNA into 87-bp fragments spanning the CDR3 region. Amplicons were sequenced on the Illumina HiSeq platform. As for the authors' bioinformatics: PCR bias was computationally corrected using synthetic template baselines, reads within Hamming distance 2 were collapsed, and singletons that could not be merged were discarded. Reads were aligned to IMGT to assign V, D and J genes, CDR3 length, and insertions or deletions at six rearrangement sites. Within each subset, clonotype counts were normalized to sorted cell number, and only after that were true diversity and Gini coefficients computed with the tcR R package. The overlap coefficient, calculated on TCRB nucleotide sequences, was used to quantify repertoire sharing. As stored in TCRdb, this immuneACCESS dataset retains in-frame rearrangements with V and J assigned. A fraction of the clones does not appear; measured against another copy, unresolved V genes explain less than half of the discrepancy, and the remainder lacks a known reason. Clone size and V and J calls were adopted from that table, with D and trimming inferred from the DNA. For this sample the table gives around 280,000 clones, of which approximately 8% were detected only once. In total, the top ten clones hold more than 1% of the sample.

From each donor, a single peripheral blood sample of approximately 0.11 L on average was drawn into heparinised tubes. Using a panel that included CD45RO, CCR7, CD25, CD127, CD95 and CD27, naive, central memory, regulatory and stem cell-like memory CD4+ T cells were sorted on a BD FACSAria II. A purity above 95% was achieved for all sorted populations. PBMCs were separated immediately by Lymphoprep density gradient centrifugation and were stained directly, without being cultured. So that batch effects would be minimized, each experiment stained and sorted samples in pairs, pairing one healthy donor with one patient. CDR1 is given as SGHTA and CDR2 as FQGNSA, both from the germline V gene. The CDR3, cysteine through phenylalanine, is 17 amino acids long. The CDR3 DNA has 51 bases and is translated from base 1. V drops 5 bases and J drops 4 bases, leaving 20 bases in between. Summary of the overall study and its limitations: PCR may preferentially amplify shorter templates, but because patient and control samples were amplified and corrected together, any resulting skew would affect both groups equally. The naive, central memory and regulatory TCRB repertoires appeared to resemble one another more closely among patients than among healthy donors. Patients with type 1 diabetes made fewer insertions and deleted more nucleotides at VDJ recombination sites, implying thymic rearrangement abnormalities. Sequencing cDNA rather than genomic DNA could over-represent highly expressing activated cells, although activation and CD3 levels did not differ between groups. Because small numbers of individuals were included in the HLA sub-analyses, any influence of HLA type on TCRB rearrangement was left unresolved. A moderate but significant shortening of TCRB CDR3 length was observed in type 1 diabetes patients in all four CD4+ subsets.

The receptor was isolated from a woman between 18 and 30 years old in good health. The sample was central memory CD4+ T cells from blood. The chain uses TRBV7-2 and TRBJ2-2, with a tentative D gene TRBD2 over 6 matching bases. The DNA sequence is TGTGCCAGCAGCCCCCGTACTTTGACTAGGGGCACCGGGGAGCTGTTTTTT. The resulting protein is CASSPRTLTRGTGELFF. Full variable domain (CDR3 extended with the reference TRBV7-2 and TRBJ2-2 proteins): GAGVSQSPSNKVTEKGKDVELRCDPISGHTALYWYRQSLGQGLEFLIYFQGNSAPDKSGLPSDRFSAERTGGSVSTLTIQRTQQEDSAVYLCASSPRTLTRGTGELFFGEGSRLTVL.